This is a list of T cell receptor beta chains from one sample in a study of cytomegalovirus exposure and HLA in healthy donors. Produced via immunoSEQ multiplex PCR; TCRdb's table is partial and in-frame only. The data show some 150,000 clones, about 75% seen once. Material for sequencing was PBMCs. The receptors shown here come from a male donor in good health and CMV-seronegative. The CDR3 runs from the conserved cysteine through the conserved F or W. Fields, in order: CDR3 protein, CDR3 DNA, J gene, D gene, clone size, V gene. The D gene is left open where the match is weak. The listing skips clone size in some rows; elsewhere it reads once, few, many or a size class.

CDR3: CASSTRTGWETQYF
DNA: TGTGCCAGTAGTACCCGGACAGGGTGGGAGACCCAGTACTTC
J: TRBJ2-5
D: TRBD1
size: NA
V: TRBV19

CDR3: CASSEGGGNTGELFF
DNA: TGTGCCAGCAGTGAAGGCGGGGGAAACACCGGGGAGCTGTTTTTT
J: TRBJ2-2
D: TRBD2
size: few
V: TRBV6-4

CDR3: CASSLRDSNYGYTF
DNA: TGTGCCAGCAGTCTCCGGGACAGTAACTATGGCTACACCTTC
J: TRBJ1-2
D: TRBD1
size: NA
V: TRBV27

CDR3: CASSVQGQGISPPHF
DNA: TGTGCCAGCAGCGTACAGGGACAGGGAATTTCACCCCCCCACTTT
J: TRBJ1-6
D: TRBD1
size: once
V: TRBV9

CDR3: CAISEHRGVGYTF
DNA: TGTGCCATCAGTGAGCACAGGGGGGTTGGCTACACCTTC
J: TRBJ1-2
D: TRBD1
size: NA
V: TRBV10-3

CDR3: CASSPLGDRGSYEQYF
DNA: TGTGCCAGTAGCCCCCTAGGAGACAGGGGCTCCTACGAGCAGTACTTC
J: TRBJ2-7
D: TRBD1
size: NA
V: TRBV19

CDR3: CASSPGLADTDTQYF
DNA: TGCGCCAGCAGCCCGGGACTAGCGGACACAGATACGCAGTATTTT
J: TRBJ2-3
D: TRBD2
size: once
V: TRBV4-1

CDR3: CASHYPGARANTEAFF
DNA: TGTGCCAGCCACTACCCAGGGGCAAGGGCGAACACTGAAGCTTTCTTT
J: TRBJ1-1
D: NA
size: NA
V: TRBV5-4

CDR3: CASSPGQGLYEQYF
DNA: TGTGCCAGCAGCCCGGGACAGGGGCTTTACGAGCAGTACTTC
J: TRBJ2-7
D: TRBD1
size: NA
V: TRBV5-6

CDR3: CASSPNRVGTEAFF
DNA: TGCGCCAGCAGCCCGAACAGGGTTGGCACTGAAGCTTTCTTT
J: TRBJ1-1
D: NA
size: NA
V: TRBV5-1

CDR3: CASGEVTAEAFF
DNA: TGTGCTAGTGGTGAAGTGACAGCTGAAGCTTTCTTT
J: TRBJ1-1
D: NA
size: NA
V: TRBV12-5

CDR3: CAWARDIQETQYF
DNA: TGTGCCTGGGCCCGGGACATTCAAGAGACCCAGTACTTC
J: TRBJ2-5
D: NA
size: NA
V: TRBV30

CDR3: CALATGNSNTGELFF
DNA: TGTGCCCTCGCCACAGGGAATTCTAACACCGGGGAGCTGTTTTTT
J: TRBJ2-2
D: NA
size: NA
V: TRBV30

CDR3: CASSSVKGLAGGYEQFF
DNA: TGTGCCAGCAGCTCTGTGAAGGGACTAGCGGGAGGGTATGAGCAGTTCTTC
J: TRBJ2-1
D: TRBD2
size: few
V: TRBV7-3

CDR3: CASSQKQDRANTEAFF
DNA: TGCGCCAGCAGCCAAAAACAGGACAGGGCGAACACTGAAGCTTTCTTT
J: TRBJ1-1
D: TRBD1
size: NA
V: TRBV4-1

CDR3: CAWRGGTGNTIYF
DNA: TGTGCCTGGAGGGGAGGCACTGGAAACACCATATATTTT
J: TRBJ1-3
D: NA
size: NA
V: TRBV30

CDR3: CATSRERVGTDTQYF
DNA: TGTGCCACCAGCAGAGAGCGGGTGGGCACAGATACGCAGTATTTT
J: TRBJ2-3
D: NA
size: NA
V: TRBV15

CDR3: CASSRPTGYGNTIYF
DNA: TGTGCCAGCAGCAGGCCGACGGGGTACGGAAACACCATATATTTT
J: TRBJ1-3
D: NA
size: few
V: TRBV5-6

CDR3: CASSFGAGVAYNEQFF
DNA: TGTGCCAGCAGCTTTGGCGCGGGGGTAGCCTACAATGAGCAGTTCTTC
J: TRBJ2-1
D: TRBD2
size: NA
V: TRBV7-2

CDR3: CASKTESGSIHEQFF
DNA: TGTGCCAGCAAAACAGAGAGCGGGAGTATTCATGAGCAGTTCTTC
J: TRBJ2-1
D: TRBD2
size: NA
V: TRBV2

CDR3: CASRAQSVVNTEAFF
DNA: TGTGCCAGCAGAGCCCAATCTGTTGTGAACACTGAAGCTTTCTTT
J: TRBJ1-1
D: NA
size: NA
V: TRBV27

CDR3: CASSVQGKNTEAFF
DNA: TGTGCCAGCAGCGTACAGGGTAAGAACACTGAAGCTTTCTTT
J: TRBJ1-1
D: NA
size: NA
V: TRBV5-4

CDR3: CASSVGTGVTGELFF
DNA: TGTGCCAGCAGCGTAGGGACAGGTGTCACCGGGGAGCTGTTTTTT
J: TRBJ2-2
D: TRBD1
size: NA
V: TRBV9

CDR3: CASSLMGQVTGNTIYF
DNA: TGTGCCAGCAGCTTGATGGGGCAGGTCACCGGAAACACCATATATTTT
J: TRBJ1-3
D: NA
size: NA
V: TRBV5-6

CDR3: CASSLYAGARDEQYF
DNA: TGTGCCAGCAGTTTATACGCGGGAGCCCGCGACGAGCAGTACTTC
J: TRBJ2-7
D: TRBD2
size: NA
V: TRBV27

CDR3: CAWSSAGGGRNTIYF
DNA: TGTGCCTGGAGTTCGGCCGGGGGAGGCAGAAACACCATATATTTT
J: TRBJ1-3
D: NA
size: NA
V: TRBV30

CDR3: CASSPSQGGVGNQPQHF
DNA: TGCGCCAGCAGCCCCTCCCAGGGCGGAGTGGGGAATCAGCCCCAGCATTTT
J: TRBJ1-5
D: NA
size: NA
V: TRBV4-1

CDR3: CASSLGTGFSEQYF
DNA: TGTGCCAGCAGCTTAGGGACAGGGTTCTCCGAGCAGTACTTC
J: TRBJ2-7
D: TRBD1
size: NA
V: TRBV7-9

CDR3: CASSPPDQVRYEQYF
DNA: TGTGCCAGCAGCCCCCCCGACCAGGTCCGCTACGAGCAGTACTTC
J: TRBJ2-7
D: NA
size: NA
V: TRBV21-1

CDR3: CASAPNAGTVSIEQYF
DNA: TGCGCCAGCGCACCTAACGCCGGGACAGTCTCGATCGAGCAGTACTTC
J: TRBJ2-7
D: TRBD1
size: NA
V: TRBV5-1

CDR3: CASSYERYGEQFF
DNA: TGTGCCAGCAGTTACGAACGCTACGGTGAGCAGTTCTTC
J: TRBJ2-1
D: NA
size: NA
V: TRBV6-5